Following are 15 T cell receptor beta chains from one sample sequenced in a study of shared clonotypes between healthy human individuals. Assay used: immunoSEQ multiplex PCR; TCRdb lists only in-frame clones, some missing. This table holds about half a million clones, 81% found once. Sequencing was done on a sample of PBMCs. The receptors shown here come from a woman in her forties in good health. Some clones in this sample may be carry-over from other donors' samples.

The chain has TRBV7-2 and TRBJ2-5, with D possibly TRBD2 on 6 matching bases. This CDR3 contains 14 residues. Trimming stripped 4 bases from V and 2 bases from J, with 11 bases between. From germline, CDR1 is SGHTA and CDR2 FQGNSA. This CDR3 is CASSWGVVQETQYF. The CDR3 DNA follows: TGTGCCAGCAGCTGGGGGGTGGTTCAAGAGACCCAGTACTTC. Combining the CDR3 with reference TRBV7-2 and TRBJ2-5 gives the whole variable domain GAGVSQSPSNKVTEKGKDVELRCDPISGHTALYWYRQSLGQGLEFLIYFQGNSAPDKSGLPSDRFSAERTGGSVSTLTIQRTQQEDSAVYLCASSWGVVQETQYFGPGTRLLVL.

About this clone: The same CDR3 can be traced to other DNA sequences in this sample. The V and J genes are TRBV29-1 and TRBJ1-1; D is perhaps TRBD1 (6 bases). V dropped 4 bases and J dropped 2 bases, with 14 bases sitting between them. This CDR3 spans 14 amino acids. Germline values: CDR1 SQVTM, CDR2 ANQGSEA. CDR3 nucleotides: TGCAGCGTTGCTACGGGGGCAGCTAACACTGAAGCTTTCTTT. It encodes CSVATGAANTEAFF.

Within the sample, this clone is medium-sized. This CDR3 is also generated by other DNA sequences in the sample. This sequence joins TRBV14 and TRBJ1-5; D is unresolved. V was pared by 4 bases and J by 0 bases, with 10 bases between. Germline V gives CDR1 SGHDN, CDR2 FVKESK. The CDR3 contains 15 residues. This chain's CDR3 is CASSLDMDSNQPQHF. Here the CDR3 DNA reads TGTGCCAGCAGCCTTGACATGGATAGCAATCAGCCCCAGCATTTT.

The chain couples TRBV27 to TRBJ2-7, with TRBD1 matching 9 bases. The CDR3 is 15 amino acids. Trimming cost V 5 bases and J 3 bases; bases outside gene matches: 8. The germline V gene encodes CDR1 MNHEY and CDR2 SMNVEV (reference sequence). The CDR3 DNA follows: TGTGCCAGCAGTGGGACGGGACAGGGAAACTACGAGCAGTACTTC. This sequence encodes CASSGTGQGNYEQYF.

This sequence joins TRBV4-3 and TRBJ2-7, with 8 bases fitting TRBD1. Germline CDR1 reads LGHNA; CDR2 reads YSLEER. The J segment lost 5 bases and the V segment lost 0 bases, leaving 3 bases of the junction unmatched. CDR3 size: 14 residues. The CDR3 bases are TGCGCCAGCAGCCAAGAGACAGGGGTACACGAGCAGTACTTC. Translating it yields CASSQETGVHEQYF.

V is TRBV5-5 and J is TRBJ1-1; D gene uncertain. This CDR3 is built from 13 residues. Per the germline V gene, CDR1 is SGHKS and CDR2 is YYEKEE (reference sequence). V was shortened by 1 base and J by 4 bases, with 8 bases between the two germline ends. CDR3 residues: CASSLYGATEAFF. The CDR3 coding sequence is TGTGCCAGCAGCTTGTACGGAGCCACTGAAGCTTTCTTT. The complete variable domain, with remaining parts taken from reference TRBV5-5 and TRBJ1-1, reads DAGVTQSPTHLIKTRGQQVTLRCSPISGHKSVSWYQQVLGQGPQFIFQYYEKEERGRGNFPDRFSARQFPNYSSELNVNALLLGDSALYLCASSLYGATEAFFGQGTRLTVV.

In the case of this clone: A read error is likely here: a far larger clone is one base away. The chain is built from TRBV7-9 and TRBJ1-5; maybe TRBD1 (5 bases). CDR1 and CDR2 from the germline V gene are SEHNR and FQNEAQ (reference sequence). There are 17 residues in the CDR3. Trimming removed 1 base from V and 0 bases from J, with 13 bases in between. For the CDR3, the DNA is TGTGCCAGCAGCTTAGACGGACATCAGTATAGCAATCAGCCCCAGCATTTT. Translated, it gives CASSLDGHQYSNQPQHF. The full variable domain, its missing parts supplied by reference TRBV7-9 and TRBJ1-5, is DTGVSQNPRHKITKRGQNVTFRCDPISEHNRLYWYRQTLGQGPEFLTYFQNEAQLEKSRLLSDRFSAERPKGSFSTLEIQRTEQGDSAMYLCASSLDGHQYSNQPQHFGDGTRLSIL.

The chain carries TRBV4-2 and TRBJ2-7; 12 bases map to TRBD2. Trimming took 2 bases from V and 3 from J; bases not matched to a gene: 11. There are 18 residues in the CDR3. Germline V gene lookup returns CDR1 LGHNA and CDR2 YNFKEQ. The CDR3 spells CASSQYSSGRAILYEQYF. The CDR3 DNA reads as TGTGCCAGCAGCCAATACTCTAGCGGGAGGGCTATCCTCTACGAGCAGTACTTC.

As regards this clone: A single base is all that separates this from a far larger clone, so a read error is likely. The rearrangement links TRBV6-5 to TRBJ1-1, with D maybe TRBD1 (6 bases). The CDR3 length is 13 residues. Trimming removed 5 bases from V and 5 bases from J, with 12 bases in between. Germline CDR1 and CDR2: MNHEY and SVGAGI. CDR3 nucleotides: TGTGCCAGCAGTGGGGGCTCAGCTACTGAAGCTTTCTTT. Translation: CASSGGSATEAFF.

CDR3 in amino acids: CASSVGLAGVTDTQYF. The DNA for the CDR3 is TGTGCCAGCAGCGTGGGACTAGCGGGAGTTACAGATACGCAGTATTTT. The rearrangement links TRBV9 to TRBJ2-3; 14 bases line up with TRBD2. V was pared by 2 bases and J by 3 bases, with 2 bases of the junction left unmatched. The CDR3 has 16 residues. Germline CDR1 reads SGDLS; CDR2 reads YYNGEE.

Details on this clone: A far bigger clonotype differs at one base, so this is likely a read error. The chain joins TRBV30 to TRBJ1-2; weak D call: TRBD1 (6 bases). Trimming took 8 bases from V and 0 from J, leaving 16 bases between them. The V gene's germline CDR1 is GTSNPN and CDR2 SVGIG (reference sequence). The CDR3 runs 14 residues. The CDR3 DNA sequence: TGTGCCCCCCGGGGGGGGGCTCCTAACTATGGCTACACCTTC. Protein product: CAPRGGAPNYGYTF.

The chain couples TRBV6-1 to TRBJ1-1; TRBD1 matches at 10 bases. The CDR3 extends over 17 amino acids. V lost 3 bases to trimming and J lost 1 base; unmatched junction nucleotides: 8. Germline V gene sequence: CDR1 MNHNS, CDR2 SASEGT. The CDR3 here is CASSERDRGTRNTEAFF. The CDR3 region has the DNA TGTGCCAGCAGTGAGCGGGACAGGGGTACCAGGAACACTGAAGCTTTCTTT.

This chain joins TRBV23-1 and TRBJ2-1; tentatively, D is TRBD1 (6 bases). TRBV23-1 is noted as an ORF with a role that remains uncertain. V was shortened by 2 bases and J by 7 bases, with 15 bases between the two germline ends. CDR3 length: 15 amino acids. The CDR3 DNA is TGCGCCAGCAGTCAAAACAGGGCCACCCTTAATGAGCAGTTCTTC. Protein product: CASSQNRATLNEQFF.

This clone has a single count. The chain employs TRBV6-1 and TRBJ2-7; D may be TRBD2 (5 bases). The V end lost 0 bases, the J end lost 5 bases, and 11 bases lay between the germline ends. The CDR3 has 14 residues. Germline lookup yields CDR1 MNHNS and CDR2 SASEGT. The CDR3 reads CASSEASGLHEQYF. CDR3 DNA sequence: TGTGCCAGCAGTGAAGCCAGCGGACTCCACGAGCAGTACTTC.

V gene TRBV28 combines with J gene TRBJ2-7, with D perhaps TRBD1 or TRBD2 (5 bases each). V dropped 6 bases and J dropped 3 bases, with 15 bases sitting between them. The CDR3 runs to 14 residues. From germline, CDR1 is MDHEN and CDR2 SYDVKM. The CDR3 region has the DNA TGTGCCAGCAGGGACTCCGGGACGGACTACGAGCAGTACTTC. This codes for CASRDSGTDYEQYF.